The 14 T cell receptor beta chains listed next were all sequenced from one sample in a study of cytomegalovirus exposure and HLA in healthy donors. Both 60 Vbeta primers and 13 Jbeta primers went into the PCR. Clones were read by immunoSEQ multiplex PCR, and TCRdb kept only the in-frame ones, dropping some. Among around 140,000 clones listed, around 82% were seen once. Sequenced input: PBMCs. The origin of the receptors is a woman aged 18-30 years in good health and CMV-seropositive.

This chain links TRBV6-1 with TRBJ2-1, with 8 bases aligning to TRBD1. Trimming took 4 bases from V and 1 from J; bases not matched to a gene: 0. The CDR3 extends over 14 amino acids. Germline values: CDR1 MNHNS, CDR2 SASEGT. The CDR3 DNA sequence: TGTGCCAGCAGTGGGACAGGGTCCTACAATGAGCAGTTCTTC. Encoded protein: CASSGTGSYNEQFF.

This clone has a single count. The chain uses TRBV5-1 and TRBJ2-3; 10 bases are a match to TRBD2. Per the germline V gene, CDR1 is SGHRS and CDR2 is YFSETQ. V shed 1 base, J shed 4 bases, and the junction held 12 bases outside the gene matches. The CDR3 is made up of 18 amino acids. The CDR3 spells CASSLRGSAGGVADTQYF. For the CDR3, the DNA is TGCGCCAGCAGCTTGAGGGGATCAGCGGGGGGGGTCGCAGATACGCAGTATTTT.

The CDR3 region has the DNA TGTGCCAGCTCACCACGGGGACAGGGGAACGAGCAGTACTTC. This codes for CASSPRGQGNEQYF. The rearrangement joins TRBV18 to TRBJ2-5; 10 bases fit TRBD1. The J call could be wrong; TRBJ2-7 is a better fit for the DNA end. Per germline, CDR1 KGHSH and CDR2 LQKENI. The CDR3 length is 14 residues.

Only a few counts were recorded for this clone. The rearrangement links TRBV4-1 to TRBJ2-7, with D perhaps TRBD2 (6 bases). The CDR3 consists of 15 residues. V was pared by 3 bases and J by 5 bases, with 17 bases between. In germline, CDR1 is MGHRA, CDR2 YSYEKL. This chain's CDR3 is CASSQETRGFDEQYF. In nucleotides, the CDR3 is TGCGCCAGCAGCCAGGAGACTAGGGGCTTTGACGAGCAGTACTTC.

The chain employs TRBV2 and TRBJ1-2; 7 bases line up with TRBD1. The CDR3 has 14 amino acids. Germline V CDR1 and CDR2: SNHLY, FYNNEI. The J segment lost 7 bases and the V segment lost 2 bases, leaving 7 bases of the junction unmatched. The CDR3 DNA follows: TGTGCCAGCAGTGAATTGAGGGGGCAGGGTGGCTACACCTTC. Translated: CASSELRGQGGYTF.

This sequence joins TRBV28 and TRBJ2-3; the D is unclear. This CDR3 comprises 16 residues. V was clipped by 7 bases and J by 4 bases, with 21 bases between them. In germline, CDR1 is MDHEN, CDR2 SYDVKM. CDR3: CASTPRGIDSADTQYF. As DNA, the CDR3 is TGTGCCAGCACCCCTCGAGGCATAGACTCGGCAGATACGCAGTATTTT.

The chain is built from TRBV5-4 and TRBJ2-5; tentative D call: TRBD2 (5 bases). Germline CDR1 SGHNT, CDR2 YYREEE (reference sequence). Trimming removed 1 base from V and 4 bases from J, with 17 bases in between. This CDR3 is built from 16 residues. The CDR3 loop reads CASSLYARGGGETQYF. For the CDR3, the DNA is TGTGCCAGCAGCTTGTACGCGAGAGGAGGCGGAGAGACCCAGTACTTC.

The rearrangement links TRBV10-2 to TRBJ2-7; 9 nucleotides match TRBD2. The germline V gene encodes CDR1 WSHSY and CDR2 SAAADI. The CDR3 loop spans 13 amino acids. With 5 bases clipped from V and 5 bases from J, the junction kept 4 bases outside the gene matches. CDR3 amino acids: CASSPAGGNEQYF. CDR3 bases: TGCGCCAGCAGTCCAGCGGGGGGCAACGAGCAGTACTTC.

CDR3 sequence reads: CASSLGGGANVLTF. Here the CDR3 DNA reads TGTGCCAGCAGCTTAGGAGGCGGGGCCAACGTCCTGACTTTC. The V and J genes are TRBV7-2 and TRBJ2-6; D ambiguous. This CDR3 contains 14 residues. Looked up from germline, CDR1 is SGHTA and CDR2 is FQGNSA. Trimming cost V 1 base and J 4 bases, with 5 bases left between them.

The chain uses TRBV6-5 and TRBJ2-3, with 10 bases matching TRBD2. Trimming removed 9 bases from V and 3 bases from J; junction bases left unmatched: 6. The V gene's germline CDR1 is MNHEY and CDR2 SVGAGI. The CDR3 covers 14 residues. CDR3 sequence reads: CASASGGVTDTQYF. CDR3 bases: TGTGCCAGTGCTAGCGGGGGAGTGACAGATACGCAGTATTTT.

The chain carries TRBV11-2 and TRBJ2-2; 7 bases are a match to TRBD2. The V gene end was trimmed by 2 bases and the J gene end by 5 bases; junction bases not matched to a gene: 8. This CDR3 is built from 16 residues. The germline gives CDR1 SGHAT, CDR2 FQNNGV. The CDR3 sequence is CASSLLSGGWTGELFF. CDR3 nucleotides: TGTGCCAGCAGCTTATTGTCGGGGGGATGGACCGGGGAGCTGTTTTTT.

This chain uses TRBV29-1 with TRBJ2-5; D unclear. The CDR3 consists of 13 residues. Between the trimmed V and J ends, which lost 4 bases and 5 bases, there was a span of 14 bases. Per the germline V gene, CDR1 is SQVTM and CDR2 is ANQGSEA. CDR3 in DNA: TGCAGCGTTGGGTACTTTGCGGCGGAGACCCAGTACTTC. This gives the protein CSVGYFAAETQYF. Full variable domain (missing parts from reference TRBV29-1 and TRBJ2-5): SAVISQKPSRDICQRGTSLTIQCQVDSQVTMMFWYRQQPGQSLTLIATANQGSEATYESGFVIDKFPISRPNLTFSTLTVSNMSPEDSSIYLCSVGYFAAETQYFGPGTRLLVL.

The CDR3 spells CASSPAGAGANVLTF. Written as DNA, the CDR3 is TGTGCCAGCAGCCCCGCCGGGGCTGGGGCCAACGTCCTGACTTTC. This chain connects TRBV27 to TRBJ2-6; TRBD2 might be the D (5 bases). This CDR3 region has 15 residues. The V end lost 6 bases, the J end lost 2 bases, and 11 bases lay between the germline ends. Germline loops: CDR1 MNHEY, CDR2 SMNVEV (reference sequence).

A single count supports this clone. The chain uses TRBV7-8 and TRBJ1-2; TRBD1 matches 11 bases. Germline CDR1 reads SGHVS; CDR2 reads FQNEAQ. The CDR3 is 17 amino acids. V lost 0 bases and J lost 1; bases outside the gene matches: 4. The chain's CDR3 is CASSLAGQGGGNYGYTF. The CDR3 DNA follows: TGTGCCAGCAGCTTAGCGGGACAGGGGGGGGGTAACTATGGCTACACCTTC.